This T cell receptor (beta chain) was documented in a study of breast tumors, draining lymph nodes, adjacent tissues. The study, taken as a whole, reports: Most tumor T cells seemingly derive from lymph node, then expand in tumor. Tumors had less TCR diversity than lymph nodes, more than nontumor tissue.

TCRdb passed the multiplex PCR reads through MiXCR, listing each CDR3 protein once. The table has around 140,000 distinct CDR3 sequences, more than 20% seen once. CDR3 length: 14 amino acids. Per germline, CDR1 DFQATT and CDR2 SNEGSKA (reference sequence). V was clipped by 0 bases and J by 3 bases; unmatched bases: 2. This clonotype was seen repeatedly, ten times or more. What it binds is not known. Breast cancer patients provided tissue from their axillary draining lymph nodes. The receptor was isolated from a female donor with breast cancer. Some clones in this sample may be carry-over from other donors' samples. The chain combines TRBV20-1 with TRBJ2-1, with 7 positions matching TRBD1. Sequenced: axillary lymph node tissue. CDR3 sequence (DNA): TGCAGTGCTAGAGACAGGGGGTTCTACAATGAGCAGTTCTTC. This encodes CSARDRGFYNEQFF.